The next 21 T cell receptor beta chains were all read from a single sample in a study of PD-1 and CTLA-4 blockade in melanoma. TCRdb keeps only in-frame clones here, not all; method: immunoSEQ multiplex PCR. Found here are about 32,000 clones, about nine tenths of them singletons; the top ten hold roughly 6%. Sequenced material: CD8+ T cells from peripheral blood, taken from a patient given anti-PD-1 treatment. The receptor set was obtained from a human donor with melanoma.

The rearrangement joins TRBV27 to TRBJ2-7; D may be TRBD2 (7 bases). The germline gives CDR1 MNHEY, CDR2 SMNVEV (reference sequence). V gave up 6 bases and J gave up 5 bases, with 17 bases separating them. This CDR3 comprises 14 residues. CDR3 DNA sequence: TGTGCCAGCAGCAGGGGTCGGACTAGAAACGAGCAGTACTTC. This encodes CASSRGRTRNEQYF.

This sequence joins TRBV27 and TRBJ1-2; D uncertain. The CDR3 contains 13 residues. V lost 3 bases to trimming and J lost 1 base, with 6 bases between them. CDR1 and CDR2 (germline): MNHEY, SMNVEV (reference sequence). CDR3 sequence (DNA): TGTGCCAGCAGTTTCGGCATTAACTATGGCTACACCTTC. Its translation is CASSFGINYGYTF.

The V and J genes are TRBV5-4 and TRBJ1-3; 7 positions agree with TRBD1. CDR1 and CDR2 (germline): SGHNT, YYREEE (reference sequence). The V segment lost 4 bases and the J segment 2 bases; nucleotides outside the gene matches: 3. The CDR3 loop spans 14 amino acids. As DNA, the CDR3 is TGTGCCAGCAGCGCCCAGGGGGCTGGAAACACCATATATTTT. Translation: CASSAQGAGNTIYF. Combining the CDR3 with reference TRBV5-4 and TRBJ1-3 gives the whole variable domain ETGVTQSPTHLIKTRGQQVTLRCSSQSGHNTVSWYQQALGQGPQFIFQYYREEENGRGNFPPRFSGLQFPNYSSELNVNALELDDSALYLCASSAQGAGNTIYFGEGSWLTVV.

This chain connects TRBV7-9 to TRBJ2-7; no clear D gene. The CDR3 has 12 amino acids. The germline V gene has CDR1 SEHNR and CDR2 FQNEAQ (reference sequence). Trimming removed 3 bases at V and 3 bases at J, with 6 bases between. The CDR3 reads CASSFSGYEQYF. CDR3 in DNA: TGTGCCAGCAGCTTCTCGGGCTACGAGCAGTACTTC.

This chain connects TRBV5-8 to TRBJ1-1, with D tentatively TRBD1 (5 bases). V gave up 5 bases and J gave up 5 bases, with 10 bases separating them. Germline-derived CDR1 and CDR2 are SGHTS and YDEGEE. The CDR3 has 12 residues. The CDR3 nucleotides read TGTGCCAGCAGATGGAAGGGGACTGAAGCTTTCTTT. Translation: CASRWKGTEAFF.

The chain has TRBV2 and TRBJ2-1, with 12 bases identical to TRBD2. The V segment lost 6 bases and the J segment 8 bases; nucleotides outside the gene matches: 5. The CDR3 consists of 14 residues. Germline V gene sequence: CDR1 SNHLY, CDR2 FYNNEI. CDR3 nucleotide sequence: TGTGCCAGCAGCCTCGGGACTAGCGGGCATGAGCAGTTCTTC. This codes for CASSLGTSGHEQFF.

In its sample, this clone was seen once. V is TRBV7-2 and J is TRBJ2-5, with 8 positions matching TRBD2. This CDR3 is built from 15 residues. The trim removed 7 bases at V and 1 base at J, leaving 8 bases unmatched. Germline CDR1 SGHTA, CDR2 FQGNSA. The CDR3 spells CASTGSGGIQETQYF. The CDR3 nucleotides are TGTGCCAGCACCGGGAGCGGGGGAATCCAAGAGACCCAGTACTTC. Combining the CDR3 with reference TRBV7-2 and TRBJ2-5 gives the whole variable domain GAGVSQSPSNKVTEKGKDVELRCDPISGHTALYWYRQSLGQGLEFLIYFQGNSAPDKSGLPSDRFSAERTGGSVSTLTIQRTQQEDSAVYLCASTGSGGIQETQYFGPGTRLLVL.

The gene calls are TRBV15 and TRBJ1-1, with TRBD1 matching over 8 bases. This CDR3 has 14 residues. The germline CDR1 and CDR2 sequences are LNHNV and YYDKDF (reference sequence). V lost 3 bases and J lost 2; bases outside the gene matches: 2. The CDR3: CATSRDRANTEAFF. The CDR3, as DNA: TGTGCCACCAGCAGGGACAGGGCAAACACTGAAGCTTTCTTT. Combining the CDR3 with reference TRBV15 and TRBJ1-1 gives the whole variable domain DAMVIQNPRYQVTQFGKPVTLSCSQTLNHNVMYWYQQKSSQAPKLLFHYYDKDFNNEADTPDNFQSRRPNTSFCFLDIRSPGLGDTAMYLCATSRDRANTEAFFGQGTRLTVV.

V usage is TRBV4-3 and J usage is TRBJ1-2; TRBD1 might be the D (6 bases). CDR3 length equals 14 residues. Trimming cost V 0 bases and J 4 bases, with 9 bases left between them. Germline CDR1 and CDR2: LGHNA and YSLEER. For the CDR3, the DNA is TGCGCCAGCAGCCAAGATGACAGGCCCTATGGCTACACCTTC. Its protein product is CASSQDDRPYGYTF.

This chain connects TRBV6-1 to TRBJ1-2; TRBD1 matches at 8 bases. Germline V gene lookup returns CDR1 MNHNS and CDR2 SASEGT. J was trimmed by 7 bases and V by 2 bases; bases with no gene match: 12. This CDR3 spans 16 amino acids. DNA for the CDR3: TGTGCCAGCAGTGAATGGATCGCAGGGGGCGCGGGTGGCTACACCTTC. Translation gives CASSEWIAGGAGGYTF.

This chain joins TRBV21-1 and TRBJ2-2; the table's D gene call, TRBD2, was not cross checked with the DNA. TRBV21-1 is classified as a pseudogene. CDR3 length: 19 amino acids. The CDR3 protein is CASSKAVGRDRKNTGELFF. CDR3 bases: TGTGCCAGCAGCAAAGCGGTCGGGAGGGACAGAAAGAACACCGGGGAGCTGTTTTTT.

J is TRBJ2-5 and V is TRBV7-6; possibly TRBD2 for D (6 bases). CDR1 is SGHVS, CDR2 FNYEAQ, per germline. Trimming removed 2 bases from V and 2 bases from J, with 15 bases in between. The CDR3 covers 16 residues. The CDR3 region is CASSLRTGGAQETQYF. CDR3 nucleotides: TGTGCCAGCAGCTTAAGGACGGGCGGGGCTCAAGAGACCCAGTACTTC.

The CDR3 here is CATSRDRQGNTGELFF. The CDR3 DNA reads as TGTGCCACCAGCAGAGATCGACAGGGAAACACCGGGGAGCTGTTTTTT. The rearrangement joins TRBV15 to TRBJ2-2, with TRBD1 identical over 7 bases. In germline, CDR1 is LNHNV, CDR2 YYDKDF (reference sequence). The CDR3 has 16 amino acids. Unmatched junction bases numbered 3, after V lost 0 bases and J lost 2 bases.

The rearrangement links TRBV6-2 or TRBV6-3 to TRBJ2-5; 14 nucleotides align to TRBD2. The CDR3 totals 14 residues. Unmatched junction bases numbered 2, after V lost 6 bases and J lost 5 bases. Germline CDR1 and CDR2: MNHEY and SVGEGT. The CDR3 nucleotides read TGTGCCAGCAGCCGGACTAGCGGGGGGGAGACCCAGTACTTC. Translated, it gives CASSRTSGGETQYF.

V is TRBV7-9 and J is TRBJ1-3, with a weak D call TRBD1 (5 bases). The CDR3 contains 15 residues. CDR1 and CDR2 (germline): SEHNR, FQNEAQ (reference sequence). With 3 bases removed from V and 3 bases from J, the gap between germline ends came to 12 bases. The DNA of the CDR3 is TGTGCCAGCAGCTTGAATCGGGACGGTGGAAACACCATATATTTT. It specifies CASSLNRDGGNTIYF.

Points on this clone: The junction does not match germline at one end; this may be a read error. The rearrangement uses TRBV5-4 and TRBJ1-2; TRBD1 aligns across 9 bases. Germline loops: CDR1 SGHNT, CDR2 YYREEE (reference sequence). This CDR3 has 11 amino acids. CDR3 in amino acids: CASSLGDRVAF. CDR3 DNA: TGTGCCAGCAGCTTGGGGGACAGGGTGGCCTTC.

The chain couples TRBV6-1 to TRBJ1-5; weak D call: TRBD1 (6 bases). This CDR3 is built from 14 residues. From germline, CDR1 is MNHNS and CDR2 SASEGT. The V end was cut by 1 base, the J end by 5 bases, with 9 bases between. The CDR3 coding sequence is TGTGCCAGCAGTGAAGGGACAGCCGATCAGCCCCAGCATTTT. It encodes CASSEGTADQPQHF.

Judged by abundance, this clone is medium-sized (0.01 to 0.1%). The CDR3 nucleotides read TGTGCCAGCAGTGCCCTTCTACAGGGCGCTAATGAAAAACTGTTTTTT. Translation gives CASSALLQGANEKLFF. V gene TRBV28 combines with J gene TRBJ1-4; possibly TRBD1 for D (6 bases). CDR3 size: 16 residues. Germline V CDR1 and CDR2: MDHEN, SYDVKM. The V gene lost 5 bases and the J gene lost 3 bases, with 16 bases spanning the gap. The variable domain in full, with the rest retrieved from reference TRBV28 and TRBJ1-4, is DVKVTQSSRYLVKRTGEKVFLECVQDMDHENMFWYRQDPGLGLRLIYFSYDVKMKEKGDIPEGYSVSREKKERFSLILESASTNQTSMYLCASSALLQGANEKLFFGSGTQLSVL.

The rearrangement joins TRBV28 to TRBJ2-3; D not resolved. V dropped 3 bases and J dropped 6 bases, with 4 bases sitting between them. The CDR3 is 11 amino acids. The germline V gene has CDR1 MDHEN and CDR2 SYDVKM. In DNA, the CDR3 is TGTGCCAGCAGTTTCACTGATACGCAGTATTTT. It is translated as CASSFTDTQYF.

The rearrangement uses TRBV16 and TRBJ1-2; D may be TRBD1 (5 bases). V dropped 1 base and J dropped 8 bases, with 14 bases sitting between them. This CDR3 has 14 residues. Germline V gene data show CDR1 as KGHSY and CDR2 as FQNENV. The CDR3 reads CASSQFLGTAGYTF. The CDR3 DNA sequence: TGTGCCAGCAGCCAATTCCTGGGGACGGCCGGCTACACCTTC.

This sequence joins TRBV14 and TRBJ2-3; the match to TRBD2 covers 10 bases. J gave up 4 bases and V 4 bases, and 11 bases lay outside the gene matches. CDR1 is SGHDN, CDR2 FVKESK, per germline. CDR3 length: 17 amino acids. The CDR3 sequence: CASSPKLAGLTADTQYF. DNA of the CDR3: TGTGCCAGCAGCCCAAAACTAGCGGGGCTTACGGCAGATACGCAGTATTTT.